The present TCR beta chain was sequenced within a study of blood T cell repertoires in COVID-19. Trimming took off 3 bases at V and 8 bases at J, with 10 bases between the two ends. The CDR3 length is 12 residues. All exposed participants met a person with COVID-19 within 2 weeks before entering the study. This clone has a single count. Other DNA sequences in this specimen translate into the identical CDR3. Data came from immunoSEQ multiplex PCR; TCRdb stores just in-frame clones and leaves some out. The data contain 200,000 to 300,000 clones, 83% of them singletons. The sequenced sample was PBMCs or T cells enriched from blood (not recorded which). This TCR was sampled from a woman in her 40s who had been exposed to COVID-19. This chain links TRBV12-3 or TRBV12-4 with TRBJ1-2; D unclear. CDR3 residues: CASSFPGWGYTF. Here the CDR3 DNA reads TGTGCCAGCAGTTTCCCCGGTTGGGGCTACACCTTC.